This TCR beta chain was observed in a study of T cell responses to AZD1222 COVID-19 vaccine. TCRdb keeps only in-frame clones here, not all; method: immunoSEQ multiplex PCR. The sample contains more than 100,000 clones, less than 90% of which appear only once. The clonotype was recovered from an adult in good health. The sequencing used peripheral blood, collected on day 0 of AZD1222 vaccination.

CDR3 loop: CASSALLNTEAFF. The CDR3 nucleotides are TGTGCCAGCAGTGCTCTTTTGAACACTGAAGCTTTCTTT. The chain uses TRBV27 and TRBJ1-1; D not resolved. Trimming cost V 5 bases and J 0 bases, with 7 bases left between them. Germline V gene data show CDR1 as MNHEY and CDR2 as SMNVEV (reference sequence). This CDR3 is built from 13 residues.